The 20 T cell receptor beta chains in this list originate from one sample, sequenced in a study of Ad26.COV2.S vaccination and SARS-CoV-2 variants. Profiling relied on immunoSEQ multiplex PCR, and the TCRdb table lists in-frame clones only, not all of them. The sample carries about 460,000 clones, roughly nine tenths recorded once. Treatment of the sample: 19 received Ad26.COV2.S at low or high dose, single or two shots; roughly five received placebo; per-sample allocation not given. Samples analyzed were those drawn on day 63 after the first vaccine or placebo injection. This specimen consisted of peripheral blood, obtained in a trial of Ad26.COV2.S vaccine versus placebo. These receptors were collected from a person between 18 and 65 years old who received the Ad26.COV2.S COVID-19 vaccine or a placebo.

The J gene is TRBJ1-4, the V gene TRBV4-2; the D is unclear. The ends were cut back, 0 bases at V and 8 bases at J, with 13 bases in the middle. Germline CDR1 and CDR2: LGHNA and YNFKEQ. The CDR3 sequence is 15 residues long. The CDR3 nucleotides read TGTGCCAGCAGCCAAGAGAGCACCTCTTGGGAAAAACTGTTTTTT. This gives the protein CASSQESTSWEKLFF.

CDR3 region: CASSPMRATLNEQFF. CDR3 DNA sequence: TGTGCCAGCAGCCCAATGAGGGCTACCCTCAATGAGCAGTTCTTC. The rearrangement joins TRBV6-2 or TRBV6-3 to TRBJ2-1, with D possibly being TRBD2 (5 bases). V was cut by 6 bases and J by 6 bases, with 18 bases left in between. Germline V gene lookup returns CDR1 MNHEY and CDR2 SVGEGT. The CDR3 consists of 15 residues.

The genes are TRBV19 and TRBJ1-5; no firm D call. Trimming shortened V by 5 bases and J by 6 bases, and 14 bases separated the two germline ends. The germline V gene encodes CDR1 LNHDA and CDR2 SQIVND (reference sequence). This CDR3 has 14 residues. CDR3 in DNA: TGTGCCAGTAGTTATTCGGGATCGGTTCAGCCCCAGCATTTT. Encoded protein: CASSYSGSVQPQHF.

The chain is built from TRBV5-1 and TRBJ1-2; 7 bases match TRBD1. This CDR3 comprises 17 residues. Looked up from germline, CDR1 is SGHRS and CDR2 is YFSETQ. Trimming cost V 0 bases and J 1 base; bases outside gene matches: 9. For the CDR3, the DNA is TGCGCCAGCAGCTTGGACCCGGTCAGGGGGGTTAACTATGGCTACACCTTC. Amino acid sequence: CASSLDPVRGVNYGYTF.

The chain recombines TRBV7-8 with TRBJ2-1, with D possibly being TRBD1 (5 bases). Between the trimmed V and J ends, which lost 1 base and 7 bases, there was a span of 20 bases. The V gene's germline CDR1 is SGHVS and CDR2 FQNEAQ. This CDR3 is 17 amino acids long. CDR3 residues: CASSLEVLAGKGNEQFF. In DNA form, the CDR3 reads TGTGCCAGCAGCTTAGAAGTCCTGGCAGGGAAGGGGAATGAGCAGTTCTTC.

V and J are TRBV28 and TRBJ1-5, with D tentatively TRBD1 (5 bases). With 7 bases removed from V and 9 bases from J, the gap between germline ends came to 16 bases. The germline gives CDR1 MDHEN, CDR2 SYDVKM. CDR3 length equals 13 residues. Here the CDR3 reads CASNGQLRGPQHF. DNA of the CDR3: TGTGCCAGCAATGGCCAACTTAGGGGGCCCCAGCATTTT.

This chain uses TRBV7-6 with TRBJ2-1, with TRBD2 matching over 10 bases. This CDR3 has 15 residues. Germline CDR1 and CDR2: SGHVS and FNYEAQ. Trimming cost V 5 bases and J 7 bases; bases outside gene matches: 8. DNA for the CDR3: TGTGCCAGCAGCGAAGAGGGACTAGCGTTTAATGAGCAGTTCTTC. Translating gives CASSEEGLAFNEQFF.

The V call is TRBV7-8, the J call TRBJ2-1; 7 bases agree with TRBD2. The J segment lost 5 bases and the V segment lost 0 bases, leaving 16 bases of the junction unmatched. In germline, CDR1 is SGHVS, CDR2 FQNEAQ. The CDR3 consists of 19 residues. CDR3 sequence: CASSLALSVVAGDHNEQFF. The DNA for the CDR3 is TGTGCCAGCAGCTTAGCGCTATCGGTGGTAGCGGGCGACCACAATGAGCAGTTCTTC. The complete variable domain, with remaining parts taken from reference TRBV7-8 and TRBJ2-1, reads GAGVSQSPRYKVAKRGQDVALRCDPISGHVSLFWYQQALGQGPEFLTYFQNEAQLDKSGLPSDRFFAERPEGSVSTLKIQRTQQEDSAVYLCASSLALSVVAGDHNEQFFGPGTRLTVL.

This sequence joins TRBV18 and TRBJ1-2; unclear D gene. Between the trimmed V and J ends, which lost 5 bases and 2 bases, there was a span of 12 bases. Germline-derived CDR1 and CDR2 are KGHSH and LQKENI. The CDR3 sequence is 14 residues long. The chain's CDR3 is CASSSTRQNYGYTF. CDR3 coding DNA: TGTGCCAGCTCATCCACCAGGCAAAACTATGGCTACACCTTC.

This chain links TRBV20-1 with TRBJ2-3; D call uncertain. V was trimmed by 4 bases and J by 2 bases, leaving 4 bases between them. The length of the CDR3 is 11 residues. Germline-derived CDR1 and CDR2 are DFQATT and SNEGSKA (reference sequence). The chain's CDR3 is CSAITTDTQYF. The CDR3 DNA follows: TGCAGTGCTATTACCACAGATACGCAGTATTTT.

This chain connects TRBV5-1 to TRBJ2-1, with 10 nucleotides matching TRBD1. Trimming at V came to 5 bases and at J to 3 bases, leaving 5 bases not matched to a gene. The germline gives CDR1 SGHRS, CDR2 YFSETQ. The CDR3 covers 15 residues. The CDR3 loop is CASRLGQGIYNEQFF. The CDR3 DNA reads TGCGCCAGCAGACTGGGACAGGGGATCTACAATGAGCAGTTCTTC.

This chain connects TRBV11-3 to TRBJ2-1, with 13 bases that match TRBD2. CDR1 and CDR2 (germline): SGHNT, YENEEA. Germline trimming cut 1 base from V and 3 bases from J; bases unmatched to any gene: 0. This CDR3 is 16 amino acids long. The CDR3 nucleotides read TGTGCCAGCAGCTTAGGGACTAGCGGGGGCTACAATGAGCAGTTCTTC. Encoded protein: CASSLGTSGGYNEQFF.

This clone came up once. The chain combines TRBV29-1 with TRBJ2-1; TRBD2 aligns across 14 bases. Trimming cost V 7 bases and J 9 bases; bases outside gene matches: 8. CDR1 and CDR2 from the germline V gene are SQVTM and ANQGSEA. This CDR3 is built from 14 residues. This CDR3 is CSAKGLAGGAEQFF. CDR3 sequence (DNA): TGCAGCGCCAAAGGACTAGCGGGAGGTGCTGAGCAGTTCTTC.

This rearrangement joins TRBV6-5 to TRBJ2-1; no reliable D call. CDR1 and CDR2 (germline): MNHEY, SVGAGI. V dropped 6 bases and J dropped 6 bases, with 18 bases sitting between them. There are 15 residues in the CDR3. The CDR3 region has the DNA TGTGCCAGCAGCCTCCTCTCCACCTGGAGCAATGAGCAGTTCTTC. Amino acids: CASSLLSTWSNEQFF.

This chain connects TRBV18 to TRBJ2-7, with 14 bases fitting TRBD2. CDR1 and CDR2 (germline): KGHSH, LQKENI. The V segment lost 4 bases and the J segment 0 bases; nucleotides outside the gene matches: 2. This CDR3 region has 16 residues. This chain's CDR3 is CASSLTSGGVSYEQYF. For the CDR3, the DNA is TGTGCCAGCTCACTGACTAGCGGGGGGGTCTCCTACGAGCAGTACTTC.

The chain is built from TRBV14 and TRBJ1-4; D is unresolved. Trimming took 0 bases from V and 8 from J, leaving 16 bases between them. Germline CDR1 reads SGHDN; CDR2 reads FVKESK. CDR3 length: 16 amino acids. CDR3 DNA sequence: TGTGCCAGCAGCCAAGATATCGGCAGCTCCTACGAAAAACTGTTTTTT. It encodes CASSQDIGSSYEKLFF. Combining the CDR3 with reference TRBV14 and TRBJ1-4 gives the whole variable domain EAGVTQFPSHSVIEKGQTVTLRCDPISGHDNLYWYRRVMGKEIKFLLHFVKESKQDESGMPNNRFLAERTGGTYSTLKVQPAELEDSGVYFCASSQDIGSSYEKLFFGSGTQLSVL.

This clone was counted a few times. The gene calls are TRBV28 and TRBJ2-3; unclear D gene. CDR3 length equals 12 residues. V gave up 1 base and J gave up 6 bases, with 5 bases separating them. Germline V lookup: CDR1 MDHEN, CDR2 SYDVKM. CDR3 nucleotide sequence: TGTGCCAGCAGTTTATTTTCGGATACGCAGTATTTT. As protein: CASSLFSDTQYF.

The V and J genes are TRBV9 and TRBJ2-3; perhaps TRBD2 as D (5 bases). The V and J ends lost 4 bases and 1 base respectively, with 16 bases between them. This CDR3 is built from 16 residues. Germline V gene sequence: CDR1 SGDLS, CDR2 YYNGEE. The CDR3 nucleotides are TGTGCCAGCAGCCTAGGAGGACTTCAACGCACAGATACGCAGTATTTT. It specifies CASSLGGLQRTDTQYF.

The chain employs TRBV3-1 (or the pseudogene TRBV3-2) and TRBJ1-6, with D perhaps matching TRBD1 (6 bases). Germline CDR1 is LGHDT and CDR2 is YNNKEL (reference sequence). CDR3 length equals 15 residues. Trimming stripped 3 bases from V and 7 bases from J, with 13 bases between. The CDR3 spells CASSQIDRKNSPLHF. The CDR3 DNA sequence: TGTGCCAGCAGCCAGATCGACAGGAAAAATTCACCCCTCCACTTT.

The CDR3 sequence: CASTQIGQLEAFF. The DNA for the CDR3 is TGTGCCAGCACTCAAATTGGACAGCTTGAAGCTTTCTTT. This chain joins TRBV27 and TRBJ1-1; D may be TRBD1 (6 bases). CDR1 is MNHEY, CDR2 SMNVEV, per germline (reference sequence). With 7 bases removed from V and 7 bases from J, the gap between germline ends came to 16 bases. The CDR3 is made up of 13 amino acids.